The present T cell receptor (beta chain) was sequenced within a study of cytomegalovirus exposure and HLA in healthy donors. In germline, CDR1 is MDHEN, CDR2 SYDVKM. The CDR3 consists of 17 residues. V lost 2 bases and J 7 bases, leaving 21 bases between the germline ends. PCR amplification relied on 60 Vbeta primers (plus 13 Jbeta primers). TCRdb's copy holds only in-frame clones and misses some; the assay was immunoSEQ multiplex PCR. This table has approximately 220,000 clones, over 80% appearing once. Specimen: PBMCs. The chain recombines TRBV28 with TRBJ1-5; the D is unclear. This TCR was sampled from a boy younger than 10 in good health and CMV-seronegative. This chain's CDR3 is CASSLRAGGLTSQPQHF. The CDR3 DNA sequence: TGTGCCAGCAGTTTAAGGGCCGGAGGGCTCACAAGCCAGCCCCAGCATTTT. Full variable domain (outside the CDR3, taken from reference TRBV28 and TRBJ1-5): DVKVTQSSRYLVKRTGEKVFLECVQDMDHENMFWYRQDPGLGLRLIYFSYDVKMKEKGDIPEGYSVSREKKERFSLILESASTNQTSMYLCASSLRAGGLTSQPQHFGDGTRLSIL.